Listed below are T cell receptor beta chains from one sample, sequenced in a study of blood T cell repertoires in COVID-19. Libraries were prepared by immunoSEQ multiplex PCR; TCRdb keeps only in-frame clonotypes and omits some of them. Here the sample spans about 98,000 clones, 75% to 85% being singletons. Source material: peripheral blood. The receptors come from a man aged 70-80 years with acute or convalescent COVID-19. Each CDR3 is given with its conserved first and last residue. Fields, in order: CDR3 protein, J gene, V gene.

CASSPVLAGTPYEQYF	TRBJ2-7	TRBV19
CASSVAQGGNTIYF	TRBJ1-3	TRBV9
CASSVGPFRSTDTQYF	TRBJ2-3	TRBV27
CASSFPLNVRGTYEQYF	TRBJ2-7	TRBV28
CASSPRDRGRQPQHF	TRBJ1-5	TRBV6-5
CASRQGLAGELFF	TRBJ2-2	TRBV12-3/TRBV12-4
CASRRQGIYEQYF	TRBJ2-7	TRBV28
CASSGEPGLAGEGETQYF	TRBJ2-5	TRBV3-1/TRBV3-2
CASSTGGHTAEAFF	TRBJ1-1	TRBV5-1
CATSDPGLAGNNEQFF	TRBJ2-1	TRBV24-1
CASSRLGQGRRTDTQYF	TRBJ2-3	TRBV4-1
CASSRVRVGNSPLHF	TRBJ1-6	TRBV4-3
CASSSSHRERGDIQYF	TRBJ2-4	TRBV5-1
CASSPGQGGVYEQYF	TRBJ2-7	TRBV18
CASRRTGDPRTGELFF	TRBJ2-2	TRBV19
CASSLGGTSGSNIQYF	TRBJ2-4	TRBV7-7
CASSRQGETQYF	TRBJ2-5	TRBV5-5
CASSSVQGYEQYF	TRBJ2-7	TRBV7-6
CASSVDRGAGYEQYF	TRBJ2-7	TRBV9
CASSIAPFTYEQYF	TRBJ2-7	TRBV19
CASSSRTSGRGKDQETQYF	TRBJ2-5	TRBV19
CASSSGLGGRETQYF	TRBJ2-5	TRBV7-3
CASSFRDKRRNEQFF	TRBJ2-1	TRBV21-1
CASSQVSQGDSTEAFF	TRBJ1-1	TRBV4-2
CASSVGSGAAETQYF	TRBJ2-5	TRBV9
CASSLQGAGELFF	TRBJ2-2	TRBV2
CASSFGRGEETQYF	TRBJ2-5	TRBV5-4
CASFLAGGNTIYF	TRBJ1-3	TRBV5-4
CASSLGSQGTDTQYF	TRBJ2-3	TRBV7-2
CASSSDSGRYNEQFF	TRBJ2-1	TRBV9
CASSLLEGYTEAFF	TRBJ1-1	TRBV28
CATSSSGGLTEAFF	TRBJ1-1	TRBV15
CASSSRPGQGSSTGELFF	TRBJ2-2	TRBV5-1
CATSDLRTGANEQFF	TRBJ2-1	TRBV24-1
CASSDLRLAGDLETQYF	TRBJ2-5	TRBV5-1
CAFQDSLNTEAFF	TRBJ1-1	TRBV5-4
CASSPRGTGVGDTQYF	TRBJ2-3	TRBV5-5
CASSPDSYGYTF	TRBJ1-2	TRBV12-3/TRBV12-4
CASSQGGLGTEAFF	TRBJ1-1	TRBV14
CATSKVGQGSYEQYF	TRBJ2-7	TRBV19
CATSGAFGNTIYF	TRBJ1-3	TRBV15
CASSLRSRDTEAFF	TRBJ1-1	TRBV4-1